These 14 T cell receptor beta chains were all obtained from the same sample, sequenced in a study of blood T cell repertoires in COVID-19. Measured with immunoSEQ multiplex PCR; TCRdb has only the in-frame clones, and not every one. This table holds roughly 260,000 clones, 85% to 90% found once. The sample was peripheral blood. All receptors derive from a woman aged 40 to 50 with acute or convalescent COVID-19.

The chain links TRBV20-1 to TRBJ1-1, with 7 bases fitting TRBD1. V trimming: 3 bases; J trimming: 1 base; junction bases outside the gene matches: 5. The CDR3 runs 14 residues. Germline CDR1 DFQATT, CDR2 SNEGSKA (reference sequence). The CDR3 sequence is CSASQQGPNTEAFF. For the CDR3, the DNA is TGCAGTGCTAGTCAACAGGGGCCGAACACTGAAGCTTTCTTT.

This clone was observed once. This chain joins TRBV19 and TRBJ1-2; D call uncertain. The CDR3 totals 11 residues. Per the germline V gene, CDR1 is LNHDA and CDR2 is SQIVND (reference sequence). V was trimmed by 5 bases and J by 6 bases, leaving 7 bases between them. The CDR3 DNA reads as TGTGCCAGTAGTTGGGCCGATGGCTACACCTTC. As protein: CASSWADGYTF.

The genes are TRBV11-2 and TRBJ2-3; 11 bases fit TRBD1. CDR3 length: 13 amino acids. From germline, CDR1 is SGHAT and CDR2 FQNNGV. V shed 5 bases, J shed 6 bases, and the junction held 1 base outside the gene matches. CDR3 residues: CASSGDRGDTQYF. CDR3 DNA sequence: TGTGCCAGCAGCGGGGACAGGGGGGATACGCAGTATTTT.

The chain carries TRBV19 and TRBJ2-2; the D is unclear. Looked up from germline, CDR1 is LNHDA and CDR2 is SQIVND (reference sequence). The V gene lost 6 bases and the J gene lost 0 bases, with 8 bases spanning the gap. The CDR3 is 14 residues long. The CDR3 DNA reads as TGTGCCAGTAGCCTTCAGGCGAACACCGGGGAGCTGTTTTTT. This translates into CASSLQANTGELFF.

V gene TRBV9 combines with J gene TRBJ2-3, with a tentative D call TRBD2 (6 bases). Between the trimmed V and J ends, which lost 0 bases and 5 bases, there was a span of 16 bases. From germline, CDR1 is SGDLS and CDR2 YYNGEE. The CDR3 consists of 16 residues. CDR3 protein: CASSVVGGSGGDTQYF. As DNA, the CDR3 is TGTGCCAGCAGCGTAGTTGGAGGTTCCGGGGGAGATACGCAGTATTTT.

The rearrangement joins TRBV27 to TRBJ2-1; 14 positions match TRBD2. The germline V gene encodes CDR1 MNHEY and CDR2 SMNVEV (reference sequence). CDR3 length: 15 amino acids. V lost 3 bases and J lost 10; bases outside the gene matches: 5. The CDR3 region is CASSLRTSGGSEQFF. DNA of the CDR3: TGTGCCAGCAGTTTGAGGACTAGCGGGGGGTCCGAGCAGTTCTTC.

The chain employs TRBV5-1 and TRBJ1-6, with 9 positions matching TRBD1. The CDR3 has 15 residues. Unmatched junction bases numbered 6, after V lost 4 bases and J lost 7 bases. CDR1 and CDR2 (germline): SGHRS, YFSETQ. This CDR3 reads CASSLGQGSNSPLHF. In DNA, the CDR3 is TGCGCCAGCAGCCTGGGACAGGGAAGCAATTCACCCCTCCACTTT.

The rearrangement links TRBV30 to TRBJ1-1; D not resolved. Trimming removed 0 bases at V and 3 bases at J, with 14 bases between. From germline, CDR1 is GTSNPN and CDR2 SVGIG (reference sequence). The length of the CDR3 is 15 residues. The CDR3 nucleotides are TGTGCCTGGAGTGTACCTACAGCGAGGGACACTGAAGCTTTCTTT. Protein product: CAWSVPTARDTEAFF.

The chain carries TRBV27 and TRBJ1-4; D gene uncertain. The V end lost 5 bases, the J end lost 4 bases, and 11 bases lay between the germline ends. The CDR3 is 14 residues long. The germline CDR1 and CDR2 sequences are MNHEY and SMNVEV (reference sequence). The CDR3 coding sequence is TGTGCCAGCAGTCGCTCGCGGAGTAATGAAAAACTGTTTTTT. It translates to CASSRSRSNEKLFF.

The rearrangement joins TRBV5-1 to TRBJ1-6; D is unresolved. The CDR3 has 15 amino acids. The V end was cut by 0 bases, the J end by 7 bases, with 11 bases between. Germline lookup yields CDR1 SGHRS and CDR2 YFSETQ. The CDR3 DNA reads TGCGCCAGCAGCTTGGGGGCGGGGAGGAATTCACCCCTCCACTTT. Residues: CASSLGAGRNSPLHF.

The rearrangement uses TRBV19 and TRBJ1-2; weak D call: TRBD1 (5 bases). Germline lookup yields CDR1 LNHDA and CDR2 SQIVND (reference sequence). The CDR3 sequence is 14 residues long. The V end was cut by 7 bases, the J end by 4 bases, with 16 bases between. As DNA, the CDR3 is TGTGCCAGTACTAGTGGGCAGGGTCCCTATGGCTACACCTTC. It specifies CASTSGQGPYGYTF.

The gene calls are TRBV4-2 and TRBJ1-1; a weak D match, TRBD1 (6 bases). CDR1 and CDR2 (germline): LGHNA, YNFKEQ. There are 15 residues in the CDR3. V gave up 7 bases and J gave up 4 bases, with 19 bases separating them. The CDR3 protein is CASTRDKGRGTEAFF. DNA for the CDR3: TGTGCCAGCACCCGGGACAAGGGCCGAGGCACTGAAGCTTTCTTT.

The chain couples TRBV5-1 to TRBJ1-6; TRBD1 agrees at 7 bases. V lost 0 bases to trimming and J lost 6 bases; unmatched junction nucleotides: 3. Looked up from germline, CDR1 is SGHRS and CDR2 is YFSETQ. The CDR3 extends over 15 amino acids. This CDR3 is CASSLAGQSNSPLHF. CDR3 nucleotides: TGCGCCAGCAGCTTGGCGGGACAGTCTAATTCACCCCTCCACTTT.

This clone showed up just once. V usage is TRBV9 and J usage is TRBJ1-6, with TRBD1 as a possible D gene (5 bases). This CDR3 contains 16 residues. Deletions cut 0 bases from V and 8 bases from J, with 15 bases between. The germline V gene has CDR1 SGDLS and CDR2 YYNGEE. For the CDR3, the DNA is TGTGCCAGCAGCGTAGGAGGAAGGGGTAGTGATTCACCCCTCCACTTT. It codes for CASSVGGRGSDSPLHF.